Listed here are 20 T cell receptor beta chains from one sample, sequenced in a study of blood T cells in healthy people across ages. A sample-barcoded 5' primer and a J-beta primer mix were used in a second PCR of about 6 to 12 cycles. MiXCR was run by TCRdb on the 5' RACE reads, yielding one entry per CDR3 protein. The table shows roughly 650,000 distinct CDR3 sequences, with approximately 30% occurring only once. What was sequenced was blood. These receptors all come from a woman aged 80 or over in good health.

Many counts were recorded for this clonotype. The gene calls are TRBV6-6 and TRBJ2-7; TRBD2 might be the D (7 bases). Trimming cost V 6 bases and J 1 base, with 16 bases left between them. Germline CDR1 MNHNY, CDR2 SVGAGI (reference sequence). The CDR3 totals 15 residues. Here the CDR3 reads CASRSREGGSYEQYF. The CDR3 region has the DNA TGTGCCAGCAGATCCAGGGAGGGGGGGTCCTACGAGCAGTACTTC.

Only a few counts were recorded for this clonotype. The V call is TRBV27, the J call TRBJ2-7, with 15 bases aligning to TRBD2. V lost 7 bases, J lost 7 bases, and 8 bases stayed unmatched. There are 15 residues in the CDR3. CDR1 and CDR2 (germline): MNHEY, SMNVEV (reference sequence). In nucleotides, the CDR3 is TGTGCCAGCAAAGGACTAGCGGGGGGGAGGGATGAGCAGTACTTC. Translation gives CASKGLAGGRDEQYF.

DNA of the CDR3: TGTGCCAGCAGTGAGGTACCAGCGATCACTGAGCAGTACTTC. It yields the protein CASSEVPAITEQYF. The chain combines TRBV2 with TRBJ2-7; D ambiguous. V lost 3 bases and J lost 7, with 16 bases in between. Germline-derived CDR1 and CDR2 are SNHLY and FYNNEI. The CDR3 spans 14 residues.

The chain employs TRBV29-1 and TRBJ2-7; the D is unclear. This CDR3 has 15 residues. The germline CDR1 and CDR2 sequences are SQVTM and ANQGSEA. V was shortened by 4 bases and J by 3 bases, with 19 bases between the two germline ends. The chain's CDR3 is CSVGVVGLVNYEQYF. CDR3 DNA sequence: TGCAGCGTTGGGGTTGTAGGGCTAGTAAACTACGAGCAGTACTTC.

This clonotype was counted many times. The CDR3 loop is CASSDTGGRDGYTF. CDR3 DNA sequence: TGTGCCAGCAGTGACACAGGGGGCAGGGATGGCTACACCTTC. The rearrangement joins TRBV12-3 or TRBV12-4 to TRBJ1-2; 9 positions agree with TRBD1. The CDR3 totals 14 residues. The V segment lost 5 bases and the J segment 6 bases; nucleotides outside the gene matches: 7.

This clonotype was counted many times. The chain carries TRBV6-4 and TRBJ2-1; no definite D call. The length of the CDR3 is 14 residues. CDR1 MRHNA and CDR2 SNTAGT come from the germline V gene. V was cut by 0 bases and J by 7 bases, with 10 bases left in between. The CDR3 sequence: CASSDSGRSNEQFF. The CDR3, as DNA: TGTGCCAGCAGTGACTCCGGCAGGTCGAATGAGCAGTTCTTC.

A few counts support this clonotype. A read error may be the cause here, since a much bigger clone is one base away. The rearrangement joins TRBV29-1 to TRBJ2-5, with 13 bases fitting TRBD2. Germline V lookup: CDR1 SQVTM, CDR2 ANQGSEA. After removal of 6 bases from V and 11 bases from J, the junction contained 15 bases not matched to a gene. The length of the CDR3 is 15 residues. CDR3 DNA sequence: TGCAGCGTGATACTAGCGGGGGGGCCAGTGAATGAGCAGTACTTC. It specifies CSVILAGGPVNEQYF.

This clonotype was seen ten or more times. The genes are TRBV20-1 and TRBJ1-4; D gene unclear. Looked up from germline, CDR1 is DFQATT and CDR2 is SNEGSKA (reference sequence). The CDR3 totals 12 residues. Trimming shortened V by 4 bases and J by 3 bases, and 6 bases separated the two germline ends. CDR3 sequence (DNA): TGCAGTGCTACCAGACCTAATGAAAAACTGTTTTTT. Protein product: CSATRPNEKLFF.

The rearrangement links TRBV7-2 to TRBJ2-7, with 11 positions matching TRBD2. Unmatched junction bases numbered 10, after V lost 5 bases and J lost 1 base. Germline CDR1 SGHTA, CDR2 FQGNSA. The CDR3 loop spans 17 amino acids. The CDR3 DNA reads as TGTGCCAGCAGCGCAGGACTAGCGGGCCCTAGATCCTACGAGCAGTACTTC. The encoded protein is CASSAGLAGPRSYEQYF.

This chain uses TRBV15 with TRBJ1-5; D uncertain. CDR3 length: 14 amino acids. V was shortened by 1 base and J by 1 base, with 5 bases between the two germline ends. CDR1 and CDR2 (germline): LNHNV, YYDKDF (reference sequence). CDR3 sequence: CATSRGRSNQPQHF. In DNA form, the CDR3 reads TGTGCCACCAGCAGAGGACGGAGCAATCAGCCCCAGCATTTT.

This clonotype was recorded many times. The V call is TRBV6-1, the J call TRBJ2-5; no clear D. Germline CDR1 MNHNS, CDR2 SASEGT. V was clipped by 2 bases and J by 11 bases, with 9 bases between them. The CDR3 is made up of 11 amino acids. This chain's CDR3 is CASSETARQYF. The CDR3 region has the DNA TGTGCCAGCAGTGAAACAGCTAGGCAGTACTTC.

This clonotype was observed at least ten times. V and J are TRBV10-3 and TRBJ2-5; 10 bases are a match to TRBD2. CDR3 size: 14 residues. Per germline, CDR1 ENHRY and CDR2 SYGVKD. V gave up 10 bases and J gave up 0 bases; unmatched junction bases: 5. The CDR3 DNA reads TGTGCCACCACTAGCGGGGAGTACCAAGAGACCCAGTACTTC. It is translated as CATTSGEYQETQYF.

Ten or more counts support this clonotype. J is TRBJ2-7 and V is TRBV6-2 or TRBV6-3; no definite D call. Trimming stripped 7 bases from V and 1 base from J, with 20 bases between. The CDR3 spans 16 residues. CDR1 MNHEY and CDR2 SVGEGT come from the germline V gene. Here the CDR3 reads CASNPYWGSASYEQYF. The CDR3 DNA reads as TGTGCCAGCAACCCGTATTGGGGATCGGCATCCTACGAGCAGTACTTC.

The gene calls are TRBV10-2 and TRBJ1-5; D gene ambiguous. From germline, CDR1 is WSHSY and CDR2 SAAADI. This CDR3 is built from 12 residues. Trimming stripped 0 bases from V and 7 bases from J, with 4 bases between. The CDR3 loop reads CASSESPQPQHF. The CDR3 bases are TGCGCCAGCAGTGAGTCGCCGCAGCCCCAGCATTTT.

At least ten counts were recorded for this clonotype. The V gene is TRBV12-3 or TRBV12-4, the J gene TRBJ1-2; unclear D gene. Trimming removed 4 bases at V and 8 bases at J, with 14 bases between. The CDR3 sequence is 13 residues long. CDR3 coding DNA: TGTGCCAGCAGTTATGGTCCAGCCCCAGGCTACACCTTC. This encodes CASSYGPAPGYTF.

This clonotype was seen at least ten times. V and J are TRBV5-6 and TRBJ2-1; the D gene is possibly TRBD2 (6 bases). The germline gives CDR1 SGHDT, CDR2 YYEEEE. CDR3 length: 11 residues. V dropped 4 bases and J dropped 15 bases, with 14 bases sitting between them. CDR3 amino acids: CASSVRELRFF. The CDR3 DNA sequence: TGTGCCAGCAGCGTCCGGGAGCTTCGGTTCTTC.

This chain joins TRBV6-6 and TRBJ1-4; D is unclear. This CDR3 is 12 amino acids long. The V end was cut by 0 bases, the J end by 7 bases, with 3 bases between. Germline V gene lookup returns CDR1 MNHNY and CDR2 SVGAGI (reference sequence). Here the CDR3 reads CASSYSAEKLFF. The CDR3, as DNA: TGTGCCAGCAGTTACTCGGCTGAAAAACTGTTTTTT.

This clonotype was seen ten or more times. This rearrangement joins TRBV20-1 to TRBJ2-1; 7 positions match TRBD1. V shed 1 base, J shed 0 bases, and the junction held 0 bases outside the gene matches. Per the germline V gene, CDR1 is DFQATT and CDR2 is SNEGSKA (reference sequence). The CDR3 loop spans 14 amino acids. The DNA of the CDR3 is TGCAGTGCTAGAGCAGGGGGCTCCTACAATGAGCAGTTCTTC. This codes for CSARAGGSYNEQFF.

This clonotype was detected many times. A read error may produce the germline difference seen at one junction end. Here the CDR3 reads CASSLGGSYNEQFF. The CDR3 bases are TGCGCCAGCAGCTTGGGGGGTTCCTACAATGAGCAGTTCTTC. V and J are TRBV7-9 and TRBJ2-1; TRBD2 is a possible D gene (6 bases). This CDR3 has 14 residues. CDR1 is SEHNR, CDR2 FQNEAQ, per germline (reference sequence).

As regards this clonotype: A single base separates this from a much larger clone, so it may be a read error. The gene calls are TRBV9 and TRBJ1-5; weak D call: TRBD1 (5 bases). The germline V gene has CDR1 SGDLS and CDR2 YYNGEE. There are 14 residues in the CDR3. This CDR3 reads CANSVGGVSQPQHF. CDR3 nucleotide sequence: TGTGCCAACAGCGTAGGAGGGGTTTCTCAGCCCCAGCATTTT. Based on the CDR3 plus reference TRBV9 and TRBJ1-5, the full variable domain is DSGVTQTPKHLITATGQRVTLRCSPRSGDLSVYWYQQSLDQGLQFLIQYYNGEERAKGNILERFSAQQFPDLHSELNLSSLELGDSALYFCANSVGGVSQPQHFGDGTRLSIL.